This TCR beta chain comes out of a study of OX40 agonist ivuxolimab in advanced cancers. Across the whole study: Allowance was made for prior anti-PD-1, anti-PD-L1 or anti-CTLA-4 therapy, and approximately 41% had some.

CDR1 is LNHDA, CDR2 SQIVND, per germline (reference sequence). The CDR3 contains 17 residues. V shed 1 base and J shed 1 base, with 11 bases lying between them. Broader study findings: It was also the case that some nonresponders had low normalized T-cell clonal expansion. No determination was made of the antigen specificity of the expanded peripheral T cells.

Concerning this clone itself: Its antigen is not known.

The repertoire was sequenced with immunoSEQ multiplex PCR; TCRdb's copy has only in-frame clones and lacks some. The profile shows 45,000 to 50,000 clones, around 89% of them singletons. The material was CD4+ or CD8+ T cells sorted from blood, obtained in a trial of the OX40 agonist ivuxolimab. The chain couples TRBV19 to TRBJ1-6; D gene unclear. This sequence originates from an adult with an advanced solid tumor such as melanoma, head and neck, liver or kidney cancer. DNA of the CDR3: TGTGCCAGTAGTATAGGTGCGGACTTTTCCTATAATTCACCCCTCCACTTT. Its translation is CASSIGADFSYNSPLHF.